Each of the 13 T cell receptor beta chains below was sequenced from the same sample in a study of beta chain features in type 1 diabetes. Expressed TCRB transcripts were sequenced after all isolated RNA was converted to cDNA. Measured with immunoSEQ multiplex PCR; TCRdb has only the in-frame clones, and not every one. Altogether hundreds of thousands of clones are present, roughly a sixth being singletons, with the ten largest covering around 0.1%. The sample taken for sequencing was naive CD4+ T cells from blood. The receptors originated from a man aged 18 to 29 in good health.

The genes are TRBV11-1 and TRBJ2-7; 7 nucleotides align to TRBD1. The CDR3 extends over 16 amino acids. CDR1 is SGHAT, CDR2 FQDESV, per germline (reference sequence). Unmatched junction bases numbered 13, after V lost 5 bases and J lost 3 bases. The CDR3 here is CASSQDTDRYYYEQYF. The CDR3 region has the DNA TGTGCCAGCAGCCAAGATACGGACAGGTACTACTACGAGCAGTACTTC.

The J gene is TRBJ2-7, the V gene TRBV30; 8 nucleotides line up with TRBD2. The CDR3 consists of 14 residues. The germline V gene has CDR1 GTSNPN and CDR2 SVGIG (reference sequence). V trimming: 4 bases; J trimming: 7 bases; junction bases outside the gene matches: 12. The CDR3 protein is CAWTFPGGAREQYF. CDR3 DNA: TGTGCCTGGACCTTCCCCGGGGGGGCGAGGGAGCAGTACTTC. Drawing the rest from reference TRBV30 and TRBJ2-7, the complete variable domain is SQTIHQWPATLVQPVGSPLSLECTVEGTSNPNLYWYRQAAGRGLQLLFYSVGIGQISSEVPQNLSASRPQDRQFILSSKKLLLSDSGFYLCAWTFPGGAREQYFGPGTRLTVT.

V is TRBV4-3 and J is TRBJ2-1; 9 bases are a match to TRBD1. From germline, CDR1 is LGHNA and CDR2 YSLEER. Unmatched junction bases numbered 4, after V lost 1 base and J lost 3 bases. The CDR3 is 16 amino acids. DNA of the CDR3: TGCGCCAGCAGCCAAGGGGACAGGGTTGGCTACAATGAGCAGTTCTTC. This encodes CASSQGDRVGYNEQFF.

This clone turned up a few times. The V gene is TRBV20-1, the J gene TRBJ2-1, with D possibly TRBD2 on 6 matching bases. This CDR3 has 11 amino acids. The germline gives CDR1 DFQATT, CDR2 SNEGSKA (reference sequence). The V gene lost 3 bases and the J gene lost 12 bases, with 12 bases spanning the gap. CDR3 sequence reads: CSASQDYGQFF. CDR3 DNA: TGCAGTGCTAGCCAGGACTACGGGCAGTTCTTC.

This clone came up a few times. CDR3 region: CASSVIGANSPLHF. DNA for the CDR3: TGTGCCAGCAGCGTAATCGGGGCGAATTCACCCCTCCACTTT. This rearrangement joins TRBV9 to TRBJ1-6, with D possibly TRBD1 on 5 matching bases. The length of the CDR3 is 14 residues. Germline V gives CDR1 SGDLS, CDR2 YYNGEE. Trimming cost V 1 base and J 7 bases, with 9 bases left between them.

The gene calls are TRBV5-1 and TRBJ1-1; 7 nucleotides match TRBD1. The ends lost 3 bases at V and 0 bases at J; junction bases unmatched: 8. Germline CDR1 and CDR2: SGHRS and YFSETQ. The CDR3 runs 16 residues. The CDR3 here is CASSSTGVRMNTEAFF. The CDR3 nucleotides are TGCGCCAGCAGCTCCACAGGGGTAAGGATGAACACTGAAGCTTTCTTT.

The chain has TRBV7-3 and TRBJ2-5, with no clear D. The better agreement between TRBJ2-7 and the DNA end casts doubt on the J call. Germline V lookup: CDR1 SGHTA, CDR2 FQGTGA. The CDR3 totals 15 residues. The CDR3 DNA sequence: TGTGCCAGCAGCTTAAGTCTCGTCCAGAACTACGAGCAGTACTTC. It encodes CASSLSLVQNYEQYF.

The V and J genes are TRBV2 and TRBJ2-4; the D is unclear. V was clipped by 0 bases and J by 0 bases, with 9 bases between them. Germline V gene lookup returns CDR1 SNHLY and CDR2 FYNNEI. The CDR3 spans 16 residues. The CDR3 DNA sequence: TGTGCCAGCAGTGAAGCGTGGGCCTTAGCCAAAAACATTCAGTACTTC. Protein sequence: CASSEAWALAKNIQYF. The whole variable domain, remainder taken from reference TRBV2 and TRBJ2-4, is EPEVTQTPSHQVTQMGQEVILRCVPISNHLYFYWYRQILGQKVEFLVSFYNNEISEKSEIFDDQFSVERPDGSNFTLKIRSTKLEDSAMYFCASSEAWALAKNIQYFGAGTRLSVL.

A few counts support this clone. The CDR3 sequence is CASSDASRTRANEQFF. CDR3 bases: TGTGCCAGTAGTGACGCCTCCCGAACCCGGGCCAATGAGCAGTTCTTC. The V gene is TRBV19, the J gene TRBJ2-1, with D unclear. V was pared by 5 bases and J by 6 bases, with 20 bases between. This CDR3 spans 16 amino acids. Germline CDR1 LNHDA, CDR2 SQIVND (reference sequence).

This sequence joins TRBV4-1 and TRBJ1-1; no clear D gene. The V end lost 4 bases, the J end lost 1 base, and 10 bases lay between the germline ends. Per the germline V gene, CDR1 is MGHRA and CDR2 is YSYEKL. CDR3 size: 14 residues. CDR3 amino acids: CASSPLGWNTEAFF. The CDR3, as DNA: TGCGCCAGCAGCCCCTTAGGTTGGAACACTGAAGCTTTCTTT.

The chain has TRBV11-2 and TRBJ2-7; D unresolved. CDR1 is SGHAT, CDR2 FQNNGV, per germline. This CDR3 comprises 15 residues. Trimming took off 0 bases at V and 3 bases at J, with 12 bases between the two ends. The CDR3 nucleotides are TGTGCCAGCAGCTTAGAAGTGGGAACCATCTACGAGCAGTACTTC. Amino acids: CASSLEVGTIYEQYF.

This chain uses TRBV23-1 with TRBJ2-1; D not resolved. TRBV23-1 is sorted into the ORF group, with uncertain function. The CDR3 runs 16 residues. V gave up 3 bases and J gave up 7 bases, with 19 bases separating them. The CDR3 nucleotides read TGCGCCAGCAGTCAGAAAGGGAAAAGAGTGTGGAATGAGCAGTTCTTC. Its translation: CASSQKGKRVWNEQFF.

This clone was counted a few times. V is TRBV10-3 and J is TRBJ2-5, with 13 bases lining up with TRBD2. V was clipped by 10 bases and J by 4 bases; unmatched bases: 6. CDR3 length: 14 amino acids. Germline V gives CDR1 ENHRY, CDR2 SYGVKD. CDR3 sequence reads: CATGLAGAGETQYF. Here the CDR3 DNA reads TGTGCCACCGGACTAGCGGGAGCTGGAGAGACCCAGTACTTC.